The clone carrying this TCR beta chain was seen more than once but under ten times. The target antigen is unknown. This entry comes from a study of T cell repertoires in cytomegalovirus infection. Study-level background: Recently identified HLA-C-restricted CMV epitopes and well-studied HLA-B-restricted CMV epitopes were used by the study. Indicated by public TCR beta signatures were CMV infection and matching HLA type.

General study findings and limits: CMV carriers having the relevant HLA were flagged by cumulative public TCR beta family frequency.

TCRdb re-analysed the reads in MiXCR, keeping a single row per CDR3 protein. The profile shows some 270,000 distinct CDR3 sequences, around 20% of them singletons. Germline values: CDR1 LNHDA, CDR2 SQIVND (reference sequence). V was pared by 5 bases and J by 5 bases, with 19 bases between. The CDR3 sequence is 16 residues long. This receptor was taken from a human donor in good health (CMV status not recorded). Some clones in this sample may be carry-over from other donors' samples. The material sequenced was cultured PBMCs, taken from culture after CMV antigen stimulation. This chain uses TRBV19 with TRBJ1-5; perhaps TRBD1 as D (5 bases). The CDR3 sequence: CASSLWRTEGYQPQHF. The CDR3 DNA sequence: TGTGCCAGTAGTCTCTGGCGGACGGAGGGGTATCAGCCCCAGCATTTT.